This T cell receptor (beta chain) was observed in a study of chemoradiotherapy in HPV16-positive cancers. Study at large: A couple of HPV16-positive patients' cells yielded candidate HPV-specific clones and common motifs. Broader study findings: In HPV16-positive patients, HPV-responsive T-cell expansion tracked better recurrence-free survival. During treatment, candidate HPV-specific clones and E7-related motifs expanded in tumor.

The data were produced by immunoSEQ multiplex PCR, yet TCRdb's version contains in-frame clones alone and is incomplete. The sample lists over 8,500 clones, 90% to 95% occurring once. For this clone: Its antigen is not identified.

Repertoires were sampled repeatedly during chemoradiotherapy. The CDR3 runs to 15 residues. The V gene's germline CDR1 is MRHNA and CDR2 SNTAGT. Trimming left V 3 bases short and J 2 bases short, with 11 bases between. The TCR was taken from a human donor with HPV-associated anogenital cancer. This chain uses TRBV6-4 with TRBJ1-5, with D unclear. The sample here was blood, taken from a patient who underwent chemoradiotherapy. CDR3 amino acids: CASSEGGSGNQPQHF. CDR3 coding DNA: TGTGCCAGCAGTGAAGGAGGGTCGGGCAATCAGCCCCAGCATTTT.